This T cell receptor (beta chain) was captured by sequencing in a study of cytomegalovirus exposure and HLA in healthy donors. The donors, nominally healthy at sampling, likely had unrecorded immune exposures. The PCR ran on 60 Vbeta and 13 Jbeta primers. Here immunoSEQ multiplex PCR was the method, and the copy in TCRdb shows in-frame clones only, minus some. Altogether about 120,000 clones are present, around 84% being singletons, with the ten largest covering roughly 6.3%. Germline assignment: CDR1 WNHNN and CDR2 SYGVQD (reference sequence). The CDR3 consists of 16 residues. Unmatched junction bases numbered 8, after V lost 0 bases and J lost 7 bases.

The gene calls are TRBV10-1 and TRBJ1-5, with 8 bases fitting TRBD1. This receptor was identified in a middle-aged woman in good health and CMV-seronegative. What was sequenced was PBMCs. CDR3 amino acids: CASSESGQGARQPQHF. CDR3 coding DNA: TGCGCCAGCAGTGAGTCGGGCCAGGGGGCAAGACAGCCCCAGCATTTT.